The entry below describes one T cell receptor beta chain. Time point here: recipient sample about 28 days before transplant, after cytoreduction. Generated by immunoSEQ multiplex PCR, the TCRdb table keeps only in-frame clones and is missing some. The repertoire holds roughly 44,000 clones, with 85% as singletons. The source of the sample is a study of T cell clonotyping in hematopoietic cell transplantation. V was trimmed by 3 bases and J by 8 bases, leaving 13 bases between them. Looked up from germline, CDR1 is SGHTA and CDR2 is FQGNSA. The CDR3 is made up of 13 amino acids. The TCR was taken from a man in his sixties with acute myeloid leukemia. Some clones in this sample may be carry-over from other donors' samples. The sequenced sample was peripheral blood mononuclear cells, obtained before stem cell transplant. This chain joins TRBV7-2 and TRBJ1-1; maybe TRBD1 (5 bases). As DNA, the CDR3 is TGTGCCAGCAGCTTTGGGAGGGGTGTAGAAGCTTTCTTT. Encoded protein: CASSFGRGVEAFF.